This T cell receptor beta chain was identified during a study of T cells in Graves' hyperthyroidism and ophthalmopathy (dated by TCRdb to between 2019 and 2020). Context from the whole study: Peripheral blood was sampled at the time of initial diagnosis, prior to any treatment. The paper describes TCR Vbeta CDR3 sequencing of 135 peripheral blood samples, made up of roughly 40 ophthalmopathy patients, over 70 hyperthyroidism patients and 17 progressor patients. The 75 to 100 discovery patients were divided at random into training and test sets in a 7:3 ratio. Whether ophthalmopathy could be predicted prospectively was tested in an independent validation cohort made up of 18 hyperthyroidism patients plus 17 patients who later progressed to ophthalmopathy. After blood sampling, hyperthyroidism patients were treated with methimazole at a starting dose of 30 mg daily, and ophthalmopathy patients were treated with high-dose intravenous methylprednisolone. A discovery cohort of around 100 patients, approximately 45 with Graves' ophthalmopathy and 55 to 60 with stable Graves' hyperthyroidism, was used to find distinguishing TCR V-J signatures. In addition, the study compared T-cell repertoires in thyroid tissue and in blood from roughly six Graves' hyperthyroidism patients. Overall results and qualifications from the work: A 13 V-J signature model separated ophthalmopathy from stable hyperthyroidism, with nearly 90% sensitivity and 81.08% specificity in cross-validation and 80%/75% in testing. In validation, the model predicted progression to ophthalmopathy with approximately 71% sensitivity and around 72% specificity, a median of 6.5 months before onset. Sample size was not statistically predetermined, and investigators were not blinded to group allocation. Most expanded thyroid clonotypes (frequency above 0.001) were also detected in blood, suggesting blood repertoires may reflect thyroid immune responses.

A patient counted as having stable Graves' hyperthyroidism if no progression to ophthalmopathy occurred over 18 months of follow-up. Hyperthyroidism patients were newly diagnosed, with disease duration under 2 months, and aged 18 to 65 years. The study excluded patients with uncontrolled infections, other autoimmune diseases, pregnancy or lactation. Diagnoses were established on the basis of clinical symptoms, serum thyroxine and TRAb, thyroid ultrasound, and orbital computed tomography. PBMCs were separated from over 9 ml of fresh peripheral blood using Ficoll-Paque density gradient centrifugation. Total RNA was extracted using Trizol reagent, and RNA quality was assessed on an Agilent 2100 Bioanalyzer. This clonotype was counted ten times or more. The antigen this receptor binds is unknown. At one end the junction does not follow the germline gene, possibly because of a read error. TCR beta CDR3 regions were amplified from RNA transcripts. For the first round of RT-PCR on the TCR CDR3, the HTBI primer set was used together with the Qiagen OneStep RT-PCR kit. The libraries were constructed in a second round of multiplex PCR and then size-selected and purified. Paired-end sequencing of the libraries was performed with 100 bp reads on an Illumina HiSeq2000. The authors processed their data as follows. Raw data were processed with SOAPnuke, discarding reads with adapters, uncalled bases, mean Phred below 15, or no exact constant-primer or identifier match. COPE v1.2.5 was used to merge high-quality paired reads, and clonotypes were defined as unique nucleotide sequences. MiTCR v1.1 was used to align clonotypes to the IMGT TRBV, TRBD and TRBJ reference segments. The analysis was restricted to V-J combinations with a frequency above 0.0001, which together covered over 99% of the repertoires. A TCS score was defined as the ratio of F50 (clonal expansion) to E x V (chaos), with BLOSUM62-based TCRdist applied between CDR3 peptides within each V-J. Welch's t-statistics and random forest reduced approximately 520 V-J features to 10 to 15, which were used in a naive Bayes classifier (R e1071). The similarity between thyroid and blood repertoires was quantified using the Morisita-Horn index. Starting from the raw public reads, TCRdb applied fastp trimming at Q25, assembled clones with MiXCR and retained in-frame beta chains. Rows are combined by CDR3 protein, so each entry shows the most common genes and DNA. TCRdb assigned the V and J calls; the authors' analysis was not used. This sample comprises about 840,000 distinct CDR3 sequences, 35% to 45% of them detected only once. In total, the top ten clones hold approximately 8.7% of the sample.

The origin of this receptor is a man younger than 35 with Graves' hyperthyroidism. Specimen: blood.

The DNA sequence reads TGCGCCAGCAAAGAGTCCTTTAATTCACCCCTCCACTTT. Its coded protein is CASKESFNSPLHF. The chain employs TRBV10-1 and TRBJ1-6, with the D segment identity uncertain. The cysteine opens and the phenylalanine closes a CDR3 of 13 amino acids. Only CDR3 DNA is held: 39 bases, read in frame from base 1. The germline V gene (reference sequence) provides CDR1 WNHNN and CDR2 SYGVQD.